This TCR beta chain was observed in a study of blood T cell repertoires in COVID-19. Study-level information: Italy, Spain and the United States were the sources of the convalescent and acute COVID-19 samples. T cells, B-cell-depleted T cells, or PBMCs supplied cDNA or gDNA.

J lost 3 bases, V lost 7 bases, and 5 bases had no gene match. Germline CDR1 is SQVTM and CDR2 is ANQGSEA. The CDR3 contains 13 residues. Seattle enrolled patients during active infection and tracked them longitudinally. Per the original methods: Amplification from reference gene primers served as the basis for estimated nucleated cell counts. Method: immunoSEQ multiplex PCR; TCRdb's copy keeps in-frame clones and lacks some. The V and J calls and clone size come from that table; D and trimming were worked out from the DNA. The sample lists 100,000 to 150,000 clones; around 82% were seen once. The chain joins TRBV29-1 to TRBJ2-5; 10 positions match TRBD1. The sequenced sample was peripheral blood. The clonotype comes from a young man with COVID-19, enrolled during active disease. The CDR3 reads CSAGGTGEETQYF. Here the CDR3 DNA reads TGCAGCGCTGGGGGGACAGGGGAAGAGACCCAGTACTTC.